This T cell receptor beta chain was sequenced in a study of control samples from healthy donors and cancer patients. Using immunoSEQ multiplex PCR, the repertoire was profiled, and TCRdb retains in-frame clones only, with some absent. This sample yields just under 80,000 clones, of which about 90% are seen a single time; about 1.9% belongs to the top ten. V lost 4 bases to trimming and J lost 2 bases, with 8 bases between them. Germline CDR1 reads MNHEY; CDR2 reads SVGAGI. The CDR3 sequence is 13 residues long. The sample consisted of PBMCs. This chain joins TRBV6-5 and TRBJ1-1; D uncertain. The sequence was collected from a woman aged 55-69 years with head and neck cancer. The CDR3 DNA follows: TGTGCCAGCAGTTCCCAGATAAACACTGAAGCTTTCTTT. This gives the protein CASSSQINTEAFF.